This T cell receptor (beta chain) was recovered during a study of read filtering for tumor transcriptome and immune sequencing. Ten or more counts support this clonotype. From about 400 ng of RNA, a library with molecular barcoded alpha/delta and beta/gamma adaptors was made. TCRdb ran MiXCR on the reads and lists one entry per CDR3 protein. The table records tens of thousands of distinct CDR3 sequences, 14% of them present only once. The germline V gene has CDR1 SGHRS and CDR2 YFSETQ. After removal of 3 bases from V and 8 bases from J, the junction contained 11 bases not matched to a gene. The CDR3 loop spans 15 amino acids.

The sequenced material came from a population of CD138-negative cells sorted from bone marrow. The source of this sequence is a donor aged 40 or older with multiple myeloma. This sequence joins TRBV5-1 and TRBJ2-1, with TRBD1 matching 7 bases. The CDR3 loop is CASSSPNRGRDEQFF. The CDR3 region has the DNA TGCGCCAGCAGCTCACCCAACAGGGGAAGGGATGAGCAGTTCTTC.